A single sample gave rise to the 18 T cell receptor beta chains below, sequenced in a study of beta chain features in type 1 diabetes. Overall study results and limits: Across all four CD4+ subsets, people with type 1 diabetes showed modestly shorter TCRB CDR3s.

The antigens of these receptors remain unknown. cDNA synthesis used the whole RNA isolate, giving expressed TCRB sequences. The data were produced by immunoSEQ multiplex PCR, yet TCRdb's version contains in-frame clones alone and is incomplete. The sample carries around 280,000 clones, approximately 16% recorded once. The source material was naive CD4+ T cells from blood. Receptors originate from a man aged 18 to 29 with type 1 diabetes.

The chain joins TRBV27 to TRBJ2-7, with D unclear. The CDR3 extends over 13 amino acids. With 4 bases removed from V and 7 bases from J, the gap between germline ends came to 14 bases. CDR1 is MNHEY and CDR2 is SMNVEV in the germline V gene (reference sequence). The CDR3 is CASSSGWPREQYF. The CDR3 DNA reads TGTGCCAGCAGTTCCGGGTGGCCGCGTGAGCAGTACTTC.

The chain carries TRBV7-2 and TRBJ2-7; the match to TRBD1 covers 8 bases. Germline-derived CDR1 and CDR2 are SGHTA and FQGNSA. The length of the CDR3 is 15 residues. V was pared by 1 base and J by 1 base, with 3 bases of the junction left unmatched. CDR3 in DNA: TGTGCCAGCAGCTTAGGGACAGGGCAGTCCTACGAGCAGTACTTC. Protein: CASSLGTGQSYEQYF.

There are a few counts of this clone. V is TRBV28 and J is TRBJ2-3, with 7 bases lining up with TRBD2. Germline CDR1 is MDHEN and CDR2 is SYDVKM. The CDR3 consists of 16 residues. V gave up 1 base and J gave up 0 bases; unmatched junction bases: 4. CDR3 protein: CASSLLGSGSTDTQYF. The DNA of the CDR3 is TGTGCCAGCAGTTTATTGGGTAGCGGGAGCACAGATACGCAGTATTTT.

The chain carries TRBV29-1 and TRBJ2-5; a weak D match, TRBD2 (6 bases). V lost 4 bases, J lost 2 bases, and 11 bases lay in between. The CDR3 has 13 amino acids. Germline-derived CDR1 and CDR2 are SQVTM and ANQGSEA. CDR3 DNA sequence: TGCAGCGTTGCACTCGGGACTCAAGAGACCCAGTACTTC. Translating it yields CSVALGTQETQYF. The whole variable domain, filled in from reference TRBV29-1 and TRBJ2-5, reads SAVISQKPSRDICQRGTSLTIQCQVDSQVTMMFWYRQQPGQSLTLIATANQGSEATYESGFVIDKFPISRPNLTFSTLTVSNMSPEDSSIYLCSVALGTQETQYFGPGTRLLVL.

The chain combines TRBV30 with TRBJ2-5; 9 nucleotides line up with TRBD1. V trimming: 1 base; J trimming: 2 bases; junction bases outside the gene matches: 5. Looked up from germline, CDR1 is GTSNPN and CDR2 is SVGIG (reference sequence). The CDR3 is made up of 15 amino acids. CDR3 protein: CAWSDSGTGQETQYF. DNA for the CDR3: TGTGCCTGGAGTGACTCCGGGACAGGGCAAGAGACCCAGTACTTC.

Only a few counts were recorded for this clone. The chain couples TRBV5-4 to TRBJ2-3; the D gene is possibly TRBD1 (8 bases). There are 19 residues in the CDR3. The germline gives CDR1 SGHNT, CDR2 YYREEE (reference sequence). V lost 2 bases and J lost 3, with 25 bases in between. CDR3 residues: CASSFGAQGGLSGTDTQYF. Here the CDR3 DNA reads TGTGCCAGCAGCTTCGGTGCACAGGGGGGGCTGAGCGGGACAGATACGCAGTATTTT.

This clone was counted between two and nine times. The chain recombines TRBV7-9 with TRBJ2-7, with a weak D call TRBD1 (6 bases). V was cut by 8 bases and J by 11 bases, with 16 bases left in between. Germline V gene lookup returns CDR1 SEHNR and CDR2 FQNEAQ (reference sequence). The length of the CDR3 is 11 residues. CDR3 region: CASAAQGTEYF. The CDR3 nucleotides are TGTGCCAGCGCCGCCCAGGGGACCGAGTACTTC.

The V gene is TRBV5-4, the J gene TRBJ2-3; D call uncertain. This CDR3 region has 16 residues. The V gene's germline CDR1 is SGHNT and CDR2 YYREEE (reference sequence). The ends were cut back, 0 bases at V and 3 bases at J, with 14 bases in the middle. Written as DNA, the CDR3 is TGTGCCAGCAGCTTGGTGAAGGCAGGTAGAACAGATACGCAGTATTTT. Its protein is CASSLVKAGRTDTQYF. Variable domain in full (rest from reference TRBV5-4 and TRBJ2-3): ETGVTQSPTHLIKTRGQQVTLRCSSQSGHNTVSWYQQALGQGPQFIFQYYREEENGRGNFPPRFSGLQFPNYSSELNVNALELDDSALYLCASSLVKAGRTDTQYFGPGTRLTVL.

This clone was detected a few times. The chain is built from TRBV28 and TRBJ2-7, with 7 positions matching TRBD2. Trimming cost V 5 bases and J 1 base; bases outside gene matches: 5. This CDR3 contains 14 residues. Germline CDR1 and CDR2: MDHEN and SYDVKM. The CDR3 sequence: CASSVTSLSYEQYF. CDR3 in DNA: TGTGCCAGCAGTGTGACTAGCCTTTCCTACGAGCAGTACTTC. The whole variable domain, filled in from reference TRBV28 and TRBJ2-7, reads DVKVTQSSRYLVKRTGEKVFLECVQDMDHENMFWYRQDPGLGLRLIYFSYDVKMKEKGDIPEGYSVSREKKERFSLILESASTNQTSMYLCASSVTSLSYEQYFGPGTRLTVT.

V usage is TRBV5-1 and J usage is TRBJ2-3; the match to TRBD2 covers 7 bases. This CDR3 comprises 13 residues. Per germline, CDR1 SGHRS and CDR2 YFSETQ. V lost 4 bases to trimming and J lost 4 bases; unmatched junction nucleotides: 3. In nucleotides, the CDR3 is TGCGCCAGCAGCCTCCGGGAGGCAGATACGCAGTATTTT. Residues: CASSLREADTQYF.

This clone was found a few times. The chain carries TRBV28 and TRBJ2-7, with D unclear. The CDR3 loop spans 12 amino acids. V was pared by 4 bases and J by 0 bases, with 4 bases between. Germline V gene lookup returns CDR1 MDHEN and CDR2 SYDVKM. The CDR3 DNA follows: TGTGCCAGCAGTTCTACCTCCTACGAGCAGTACTTC. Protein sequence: CASSSTSYEQYF.

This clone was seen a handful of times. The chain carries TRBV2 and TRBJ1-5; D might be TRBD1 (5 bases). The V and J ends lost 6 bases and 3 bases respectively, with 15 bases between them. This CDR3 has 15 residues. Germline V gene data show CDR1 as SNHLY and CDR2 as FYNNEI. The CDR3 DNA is TGTGCCAGCAGGGGGGGACGGCTAATCAATCAGCCCCAGCATTTT. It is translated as CASRGGRLINQPQHF. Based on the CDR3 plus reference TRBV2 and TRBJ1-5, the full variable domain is EPEVTQTPSHQVTQMGQEVILRCVPISNHLYFYWYRQILGQKVEFLVSFYNNEISEKSEIFDDQFSVERPDGSNFTLKIRSTKLEDSAMYFCASRGGRLINQPQHFGDGTRLSIL.

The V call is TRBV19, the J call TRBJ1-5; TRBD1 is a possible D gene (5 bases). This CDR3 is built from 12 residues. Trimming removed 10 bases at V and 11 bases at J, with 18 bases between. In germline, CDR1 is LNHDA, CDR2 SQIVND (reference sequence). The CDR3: CATQQEPGSQHF. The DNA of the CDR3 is TGTGCCACTCAACAGGAGCCAGGGTCCCAGCATTTT.

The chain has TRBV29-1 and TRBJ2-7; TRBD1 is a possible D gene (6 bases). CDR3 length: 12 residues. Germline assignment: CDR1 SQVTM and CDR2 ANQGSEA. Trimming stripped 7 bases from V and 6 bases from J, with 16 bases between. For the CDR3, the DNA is TGCAGCGGAAATAACAGGGTGGGCGAGCAGTACTTC. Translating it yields CSGNNRVGEQYF.

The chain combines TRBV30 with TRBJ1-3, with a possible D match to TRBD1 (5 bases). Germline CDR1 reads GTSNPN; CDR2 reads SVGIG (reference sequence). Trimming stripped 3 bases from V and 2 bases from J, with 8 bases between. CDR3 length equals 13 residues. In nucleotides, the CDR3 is TGTGCCTGGAGCAGGGATACTGGAAACACCATATATTTT. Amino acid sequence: CAWSRDTGNTIYF.

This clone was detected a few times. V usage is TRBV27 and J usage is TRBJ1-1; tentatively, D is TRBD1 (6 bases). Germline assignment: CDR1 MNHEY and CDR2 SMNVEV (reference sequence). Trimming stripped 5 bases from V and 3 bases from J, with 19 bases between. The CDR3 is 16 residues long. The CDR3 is CASSRILQGWDTEAFF. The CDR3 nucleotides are TGTGCCAGCAGTCGCATACTACAGGGTTGGGACACTGAAGCTTTCTTT.

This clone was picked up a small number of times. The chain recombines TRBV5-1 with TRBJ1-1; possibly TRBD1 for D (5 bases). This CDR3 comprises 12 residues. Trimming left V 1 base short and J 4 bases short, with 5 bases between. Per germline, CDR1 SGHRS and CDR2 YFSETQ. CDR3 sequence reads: CASSLQGTEAFF. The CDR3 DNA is TGCGCCAGCAGCTTGCAGGGCACTGAAGCTTTCTTT.

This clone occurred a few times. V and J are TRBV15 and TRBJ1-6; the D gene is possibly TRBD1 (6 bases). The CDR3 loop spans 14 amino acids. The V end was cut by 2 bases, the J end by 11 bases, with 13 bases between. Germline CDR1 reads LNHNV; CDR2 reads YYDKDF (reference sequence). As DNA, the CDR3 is TGTGCCACCAGCAGACACACAGGGCTTCCACCCCTCCACTTT. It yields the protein CATSRHTGLPPLHF.